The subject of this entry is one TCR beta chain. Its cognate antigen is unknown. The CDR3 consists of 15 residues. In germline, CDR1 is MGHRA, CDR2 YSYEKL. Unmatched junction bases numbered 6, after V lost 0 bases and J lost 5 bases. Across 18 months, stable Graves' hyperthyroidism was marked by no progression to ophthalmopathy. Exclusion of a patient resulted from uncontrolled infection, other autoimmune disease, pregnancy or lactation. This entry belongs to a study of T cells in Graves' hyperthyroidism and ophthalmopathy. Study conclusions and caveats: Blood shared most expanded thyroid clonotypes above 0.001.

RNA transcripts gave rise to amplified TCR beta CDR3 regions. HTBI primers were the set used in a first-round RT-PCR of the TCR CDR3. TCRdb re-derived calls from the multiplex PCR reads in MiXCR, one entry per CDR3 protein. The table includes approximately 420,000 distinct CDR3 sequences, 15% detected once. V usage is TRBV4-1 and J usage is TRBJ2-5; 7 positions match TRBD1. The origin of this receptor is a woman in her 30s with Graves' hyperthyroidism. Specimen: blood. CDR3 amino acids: CASSQDGRGLETQYF. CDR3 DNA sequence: TGCGCCAGCAGCCAAGATGGAAGGGGGCTTGAGACCCAGTACTTC.